This paragraph reports one TCR beta chain. These data belong to a study of T cell changes during pregnancy in multiple sclerosis. The data were produced by immunoSEQ multiplex PCR, yet TCRdb's version contains in-frame clones alone and is incomplete. The sample holds 30,000 to 45,000 clones, 91% seen once. V was shortened by 1 base and J by 5 bases, with 20 bases between the two germline ends. Per germline, CDR1 KGHSH and CDR2 LQKENI. This CDR3 spans 17 amino acids. The sequences come from CD4+ T cells from peripheral blood mononuclear cells, collected in the second trimester of pregnancy. The sequence was collected from a female donor in good health, enrolled as a control in a pregnancy study. This chain joins TRBV18 and TRBJ1-2; D not certain. CDR3 coding DNA: TGTGCCAGCTCACCACAGGGCACTAGTTTGTCGAGGTATGGCTACACCTTC. Its protein product is CASSPQGTSLSRYGYTF.